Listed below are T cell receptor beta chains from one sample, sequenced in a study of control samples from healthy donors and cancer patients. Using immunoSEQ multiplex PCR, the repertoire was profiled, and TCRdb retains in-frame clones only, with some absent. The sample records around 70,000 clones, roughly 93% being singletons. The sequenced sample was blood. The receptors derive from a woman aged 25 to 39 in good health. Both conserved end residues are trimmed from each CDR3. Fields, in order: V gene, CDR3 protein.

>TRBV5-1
ASSPTPGTGINEQF
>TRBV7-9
ASTLPGGYEQY
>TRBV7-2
ASSYPGNTEAF
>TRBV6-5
ASSYNRDTEAF
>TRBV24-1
ATSDRRGYQETQY
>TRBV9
ASSVGLVEETQY
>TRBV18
ASSPDVLNQPQH
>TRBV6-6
ASTDRANTEAF
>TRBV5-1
ASKFQTGYNEKLF
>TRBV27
ASSLQGRANSPLH
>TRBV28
AGGDSYNEKLF
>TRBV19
ASGRGGTGELF
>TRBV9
ASSREGGRQPQH
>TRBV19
ASSIDHGMAGAIYGYT
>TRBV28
ASSSGLGAPTNEKLF
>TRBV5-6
ASSLRQGIGELF
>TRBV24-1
AIGTGGTDTQY
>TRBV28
ASSFLGAPH
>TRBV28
ASSFNFQGGNQPQH
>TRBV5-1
ASSNGRIQETQY
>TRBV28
ASSPQGYSNQPQH
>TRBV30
AWSGSGNTIY
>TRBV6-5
ASSLDRARNTIY
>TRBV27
ASSLVGTAYGYT
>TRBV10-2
ASSEGNQPQH
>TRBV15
ATSLGGPYEQY
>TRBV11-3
ASSTGTGELF
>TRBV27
ASGRAGGTDTQY
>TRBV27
ASSLSGIPNINGNQPQH
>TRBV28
ASSLMGGNQPQH
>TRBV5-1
ASSLDRGQETQY
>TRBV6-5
ASSLRGRGSYEQY
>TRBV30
AWSGGGAETQY
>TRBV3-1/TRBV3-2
ASSRQGRVTEAF
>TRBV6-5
ASTLDRLNTEAF
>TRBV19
ASSKPSTSNGEQF
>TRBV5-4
ASSLGGRGNTGELF
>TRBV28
ASSLFEAYGYT
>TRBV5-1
ASSLEGQGNEQY
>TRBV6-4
ASKREWDSYNSPLH
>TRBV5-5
ASSQTGIPSIYGYT
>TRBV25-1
ASSPTTGTGGADEQF
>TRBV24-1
ATSDPSEGTGSEKLF
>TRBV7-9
ASSLGQGSTGELF
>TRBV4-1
ASSQEFTGGVNQPQH
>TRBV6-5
ASSPLWQNTEAF
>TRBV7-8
ASTPRGGTNRDTEAF
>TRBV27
ASSNPGTGFHEQY
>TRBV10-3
AISETTTGATDTQY
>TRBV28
ASSLPSAEARPQH
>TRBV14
ASSQNRGTNEKLF
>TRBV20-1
SASATGQGRPGEKLF